This T cell receptor (beta chain) was sequenced in a study of memory CD4+ T cells and cytomegalovirus serostatus. About the research overall: Of the healthy Belgian adults, several were CMV seropositive and 20 to 30 seronegative.

Comment on this clone: Its antigen is still unknown.

Using immunoSEQ multiplex PCR, the repertoire was profiled, and TCRdb retains in-frame clones only, with some absent. The sample shows roughly 53,000 clones, around 76% of them seen only once. Single viable CD3+CD4+CD8-CD45RO+ cells were sorted as the memory CD4+ T cells. Positive selection with CD4 microbeads enriched total CD4+ T cells. Overall study findings and caveats: Each of approximately 73 CMV-associated TCRbeta sequences occurred in one to five individuals.

The TCR originated in an adult in good health and CMV-seronegative. Material: memory CD4+ T cells from blood.

The CDR3, as DNA: TGCGCCAGCAGTGTAGCGCGGGAGAGGAGGGATACGCAGTATTTT. It codes for CASSVARERRDTQYF. The J gene is TRBJ2-3, the V gene TRBV10-2; 7 nucleotides align to TRBD2. The CDR3 covers 15 residues. Unmatched junction bases numbered 10, after V lost 4 bases and J lost 6 bases. The germline V gene encodes CDR1 WSHSY and CDR2 SAAADI.